The 12 T cell receptor beta chains below were found in one sample sequenced in a study of beta chain features in type 1 diabetes. The authors reverse transcribed all of the isolated RNA, so sequencing captured expressed TCRB transcripts. Data came from immunoSEQ multiplex PCR; TCRdb stores just in-frame clones and leaves some out. The sample includes around 430,000 clones, about 29% of them seen just once. Sequencing was performed on naive CD4+ T cells from blood. These receptor sequences come from a man aged 18 to 30 in good health.

This clone turned up a few times. The rearrangement joins TRBV14 to TRBJ2-1; perhaps TRBD2 as D (6 bases). Trimming cost V 1 base and J 0 bases, with 10 bases left between them. The CDR3 length is 16 residues. Germline CDR1 is SGHDN and CDR2 is FVKESK. The DNA of the CDR3 is TGTGCCAGCAGCCAAGTGGTCGGGAGCTCCTACAATGAGCAGTTCTTC. Translated: CASSQVVGSSYNEQFF.

This chain joins TRBV9 and TRBJ2-5, with D uncertain. Germline CDR1 and CDR2: SGDLS and YYNGEE. The CDR3 contains 14 residues. Trimming removed 2 bases at V and 4 bases at J, with 12 bases between. CDR3 nucleotides: TGTGCCAGCAGCGTCGACCCTCGCCCAGAGACCCAGTACTTC. Amino acids: CASSVDPRPETQYF.

This clone was detected only a few times. This chain connects TRBV5-4 to TRBJ2-7, with 8 bases aligning to TRBD2. From germline, CDR1 is SGHNT and CDR2 YYREEE (reference sequence). V lost 4 bases to trimming and J lost 2 bases; unmatched junction nucleotides: 5. This CDR3 region has 14 residues. CDR3 sequence reads: CASSVGLAPYEQYF. The CDR3 DNA reads TGTGCCAGCAGCGTAGGACTAGCCCCCTACGAGCAGTACTTC.

This clone was detected only a few times. The chain links TRBV28 to TRBJ2-1; 9 bases fit TRBD2. V lost 5 bases and J lost 7; bases outside the gene matches: 15. The CDR3 extends over 17 amino acids. Germline assignment: CDR1 MDHEN and CDR2 SYDVKM. The CDR3 coding sequence is TGTGCCAGCAGTCCGCCTCGGGTAGCGGGAGATCAAAATGAGCAGTTCTTC. Amino acids: CASSPPRVAGDQNEQFF.

This clone was counted a few times. An end of the junction differs from the germline gene, which may be a read error. The chain couples TRBV18 to TRBJ1-4; TRBD1 might be the D (5 bases). The CDR3 runs 14 residues. The germline V gene encodes CDR1 KGHSH and CDR2 LQKENI. CDR3 coding DNA: TGTGCCAGCGCACCGACTACTAGGGACGAAAAACTGTTTTTT. This codes for CASAPTTRDEKLFF.

This clone occurred a few times. The chain links TRBV30 to TRBJ1-2; no definite D call. The CDR3 has 11 residues. V dropped 3 bases and J dropped 2 bases, with 4 bases sitting between them. Germline assignment: CDR1 GTSNPN and CDR2 SVGIG (reference sequence). CDR3 protein: CAWSQNYGYTF. DNA for the CDR3: TGTGCCTGGAGCCAGAACTATGGCTACACCTTC.

This clone was detected only once. This rearrangement joins TRBV7-2 to TRBJ2-6; 10 positions match TRBD1. In germline, CDR1 is SGHTA, CDR2 FQGNSA. The length of the CDR3 is 18 residues. With V trimmed by 5 bases and J by 1 base, 8 bases remained unmatched. The CDR3 DNA reads as TGTGCCAGCAGCAACCGGGACAGGGGAAAATCTGGGGCCAACGTCCTGACTTTC. This encodes CASSNRDRGKSGANVLTF.

The rearrangement uses TRBV5-1 and TRBJ2-1; 11 nucleotides align to TRBD2. Germline CDR1 reads SGHRS; CDR2 reads YFSETQ. With V trimmed by 3 bases and J by 7 bases, 9 bases remained unmatched. This CDR3 spans 16 amino acids. CDR3 DNA: TGCGCCAGCAGCTGGGAGGGCGGGACTAGCGGTAATGAGCAGTTCTTC. Protein product: CASSWEGGTSGNEQFF.

This clone was observed a few times. CDR3 DNA: TGTGCCAGCAGCGGTAAGACAGGGGAAGAGGAGACCCAGTACTTC. This translates into CASSGKTGEEETQYF. The V call is TRBV5-4, the J call TRBJ2-5; TRBD1 matches at 8 bases. The CDR3 has 15 amino acids. J gave up 5 bases and V 4 bases, and 10 bases lay outside the gene matches. The germline CDR1 and CDR2 sequences are SGHNT and YYREEE (reference sequence).

A few counts support this clone. The chain employs TRBV29-1 and TRBJ2-3, with 7 bases matching TRBD1. This CDR3 contains 13 residues. Germline-derived CDR1 and CDR2 are SQVTM and ANQGSEA. Unmatched junction bases numbered 7, after V lost 7 bases and J lost 3 bases. CDR3 sequence: CSAVGGRTDTQYF. As DNA, the CDR3 is TGCAGCGCTGTAGGGGGCCGGACAGATACGCAGTATTTT.

This clone was observed a handful of times. For the CDR3, the DNA is TGTGCCAGCAGTGATAGCAGGAGAGTCTACAATGAGCAGTTCTTC. Translating it yields CASSDSRRVYNEQFF. V is TRBV25-1 and J is TRBJ2-1, with no clear D. CDR1 is MGHDK, CDR2 SYGVNS, per germline. The V end lost 3 bases, the J end lost 3 bases, and 12 bases lay between the germline ends. The CDR3 has 15 residues.

The chain links TRBV7-2 to TRBJ2-4; a weak D match, TRBD1 (5 bases). V was pared by 4 bases and J by 5 bases, with 15 bases between. The CDR3 is made up of 15 amino acids. Germline values: CDR1 SGHTA, CDR2 FQGNSA. The CDR3 protein is CASSSHDSSQNIQYF. The CDR3 nucleotides read TGTGCCAGCAGCTCCCATGACAGTTCCCAAAACATTCAGTACTTC.